These 14 T cell receptor beta chains share one sample of origin, sequenced in a study of metastatic and nonmetastatic thyroid tumors. TCRdb re-analyzed the PCR reads using MiXCR. The sample holds roughly 38,000 clones; 15% to 20% are singletons and the top ten take about a sixth. Patients were all untreated before their thyroid surgery. Sequenced material: blood. Source of these receptors: a female donor with papillary thyroid cancer or a benign thyroid nodule (not recorded which). Some clones in this sample may be carry-over from other donors' samples.

Comments on this clone: One end of the junction varies from germline; a read error may be responsible. The chain employs TRBV27 and TRBJ2-1, with D tentatively TRBD2 (5 bases). The V gene's germline CDR1 is MNHEY and CDR2 SMNVEV (reference sequence). This CDR3 region has 11 residues. The CDR3 DNA is TGTGCCAGCAGAGACGGGAATGAACAGTTCTTC. Amino acids: CASRDGNEQFF.

This clone was seen a few times. V usage is TRBV5-4 and J usage is TRBJ2-3; 11 bases align to TRBD2. CDR3 length equals 15 residues. Germline assignment: CDR1 SGHNT and CDR2 YYREEE (reference sequence). V gave up 3 bases and J gave up 6 bases; unmatched junction bases: 6. CDR3 bases: TGTGCCAGCAGCTCGGATAGCGGGAGGGGGGATACGCAGTATTTT. Its protein is CASSSDSGRGDTQYF.

This clone came up many times. This may come from a read error, since a much larger clone is one base off. The CDR3 is CASQSSVYEQYF. The CDR3 DNA follows: TGTGCCAGCCAGTCTAGCGTCTACGAGCAGTACTTC. J is TRBJ2-7 and V is TRBV7-6; possible D gene TRBD2, 6 bases. The germline V and J ends were trimmed by 8 bases and 3 bases, with 11 bases remaining between them. CDR1 and CDR2 (germline): SGHVS, FNYEAQ. The CDR3 contains 12 residues.

This clone was picked up a small number of times. The chain couples TRBV28 to TRBJ1-3; 8 nucleotides agree with TRBD1. Germline V gene data show CDR1 as MDHEN and CDR2 as SYDVKM. Trimming took 7 bases from V and 10 from J; bases not matched to a gene: 6. This CDR3 region has 12 residues. The CDR3 region is CASIGRGRTIYF. The CDR3, as DNA: TGTGCCAGCATAGGCAGGGGGCGAACCATATATTTT.

This clone showed up many times. Within the sample, other DNA sequences also encode this same CDR3. The J gene is TRBJ1-1, the V gene TRBV4-2; 7 nucleotides line up with TRBD1. After removal of 7 bases from V and 0 bases from J, the junction contained 14 bases not matched to a gene. CDR1 and CDR2 (germline): LGHNA, YNFKEQ. CDR3 size: 17 residues. CDR3 in DNA: TGTGCCAGCAACCCAGGGGGACCAGGGGACATGAACACTGAAGCTTTCTTT. Translating it yields CASNPGGPGDMNTEAFF.

V and J are TRBV20-1 and TRBJ2-7, with D perhaps matching TRBD1 or TRBD2 (5 bases each). The germline gives CDR1 DFQATT, CDR2 SNEGSKA (reference sequence). V lost 5 bases to trimming and J lost 6 bases, with 11 bases between them. This CDR3 has 11 amino acids. CDR3 coding DNA: TGCAGTGCTGGTTGGGGGTCCGAGCAGTACTTC. Translated, it gives CSAGWGSEQYF.

This clone has just a few counts. The chain is built from TRBV11-2 and TRBJ2-7; TRBD2 matches at 9 bases. This CDR3 is 17 amino acids long. Per germline, CDR1 SGHAT and CDR2 FQNNGV. With 0 bases clipped from V and 2 bases from J, the junction kept 8 bases outside the gene matches. Here the CDR3 DNA reads TGTGCCAGCAGCTTAGATGCAGCGGGGGGTATTACCTACGAGCAGTACTTC. As protein: CASSLDAAGGITYEQYF.

This clone was observed at least ten times. The chain joins TRBV30 to TRBJ2-5; 11 nucleotides line up with TRBD1. V dropped 8 bases and J dropped 2; count of bases not matched to a gene: 10. The length of the CDR3 is 15 residues. Germline loops: CDR1 GTSNPN, CDR2 SVGIG (reference sequence). The CDR3, as DNA: TGTGCCCGCTCACCGGGACAGGGGGTACAAGAGACCCAGTACTTC. It codes for CARSPGQGVQETQYF.

This clone was seen repeatedly, ten times or more. This chain's CDR3 is CSANVGGVPETQYF. CDR3 in DNA: TGCAGTGCTAATGTTGGTGGAGTTCCTGAGACCCAGTACTTC. J is TRBJ2-5 and V is TRBV20-1; no reliable D call. The V gene's germline CDR1 is DFQATT and CDR2 SNEGSKA (reference sequence). Trimming stripped 4 bases from V and 5 bases from J, with 17 bases between. The CDR3 extends over 14 amino acids.

This clone was seen at least ten times. V gene TRBV20-1 combines with J gene TRBJ2-3, with 8 bases identical to TRBD2. J was trimmed by 2 bases and V by 6 bases; bases with no gene match: 7. The CDR3 is made up of 14 amino acids. Germline lookup yields CDR1 DFQATT and CDR2 SNEGSKA (reference sequence). The CDR3 sequence is CSAVPGLDTDTQYF. The CDR3 DNA reads as TGCAGTGCCGTCCCGGGACTAGACACAGATACGCAGTATTTT.

In this sample, this clone turned up many times. The rearrangement uses TRBV20-1 and TRBJ2-2; D not resolved. The germline V gene has CDR1 DFQATT and CDR2 SNEGSKA (reference sequence). The CDR3 is 12 amino acids. The V end lost 7 bases, the J end lost 0 bases, and 6 bases lay between the germline ends. CDR3 nucleotide sequence: TGCAGTGTAAAGCCGAACACCGGGGAGCTGTTTTTT. Its protein product is CSVKPNTGELFF.

This clone was seen many times. The rearrangement joins TRBV19 to TRBJ1-5; tentatively, D is TRBD1 (6 bases). V lost 3 bases and J lost 9, with 30 bases in between. CDR1 and CDR2 from the germline V gene are LNHDA and SQIVND (reference sequence). This CDR3 has 19 amino acids. CDR3 DNA: TGTGCCAGTAGTATGAGCGTCGGCAGGATCGGGGGCGGAGTAGGGCCCCAGCATTTT. It yields the protein CASSMSVGRIGGGVGPQHF.

The table lists this clone with many counts. The rearrangement joins TRBV5-4 to TRBJ2-1, with 10 positions matching TRBD1. Per germline, CDR1 SGHNT and CDR2 YYREEE (reference sequence). Losses at the gene ends were 4 bases for V and 4 bases for J; bases not matched to a gene: 5. The CDR3 covers 15 residues. In nucleotides, the CDR3 is TGTGCCAGCAGCCGCGGACAGGGGGAATACAATGAGCAGTTCTTC. Its translation is CASSRGQGEYNEQFF.

To note about this clone: Since the CDR3 does not end with the conserved phenylalanine or tryptophan, this likely comes from a read error. The J gene is TRBJ1-1, the V gene TRBV5-1; maybe TRBD1 (5 bases). CDR1 and CDR2 (germline): SGHRS, YFSETQ. Trimming stripped 4 bases from V and 7 bases from J, with 14 bases between. This CDR3 region has 13 residues. The CDR3 reads CASSPDSLLEAFL. DNA of the CDR3: TGCGCCAGCAGCCCTGACAGCCTACTTGAAGCTTTCCTT.